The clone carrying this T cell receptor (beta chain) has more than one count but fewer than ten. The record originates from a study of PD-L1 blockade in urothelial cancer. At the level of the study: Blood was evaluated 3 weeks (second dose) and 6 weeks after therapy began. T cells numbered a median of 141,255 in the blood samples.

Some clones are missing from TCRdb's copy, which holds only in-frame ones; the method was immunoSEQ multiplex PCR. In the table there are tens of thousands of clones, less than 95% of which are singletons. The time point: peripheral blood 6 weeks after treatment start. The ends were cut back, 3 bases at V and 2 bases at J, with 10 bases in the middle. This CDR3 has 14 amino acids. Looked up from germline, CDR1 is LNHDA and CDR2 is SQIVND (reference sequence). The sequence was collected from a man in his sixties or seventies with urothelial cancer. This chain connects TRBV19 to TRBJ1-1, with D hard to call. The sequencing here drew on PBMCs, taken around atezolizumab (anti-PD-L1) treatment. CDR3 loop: CASSINRANTEAFF. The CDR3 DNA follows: TGTGCCAGTAGTATCAACAGAGCTAACACTGAAGCTTTCTTT.